The sample holds many counts of the clone carrying this T cell receptor (beta chain). Its antigen is as yet unknown. Germline V gene lookup returns CDR1 SEHNR and CDR2 FQNEAQ (reference sequence). This CDR3 comprises 15 residues. The germline V and J ends were trimmed by 5 bases and 5 bases, with 18 bases remaining between them. This record comes from a study of Graves' ophthalmopathy and Graves' hyperthyroidism. Overall study context: Peripheral blood sampling preceded any treatment and occurred at initial diagnosis. Study-wide points: The model reached approximately 67% sensitivity and 72.22% specificity for predicting ophthalmopathy progression.

CAS ≥3, NOSPECS ≥4, moderate-to-severe activity and duration under 3 months marked donors with ophthalmopathy. Uncontrolled infections, pregnancy, lactation or other autoimmune diseases led to patient exclusion. CDR3 regions of TCR beta were amplified from RNA transcripts. Second-round multiplex PCR followed a first-round RT-PCR using HTBI primers. MiXCR, applied by TCRdb to the multiplex PCR reads, yields one record per CDR3 protein. The profile shows about 220,000 distinct CDR3 sequences, 20% to 25% of them singletons. Material for sequencing was peripheral blood. The chain recombines TRBV7-9 with TRBJ1-1; no definite D call. The receptor was isolated from a woman in her 50s with Graves' ophthalmopathy. CDR3 loop: CASSDPDLRMTEAFF. The CDR3 nucleotides are TGTGCCAGCAGCGATCCGGACCTCCGGATGACTGAAGCTTTCTTT.